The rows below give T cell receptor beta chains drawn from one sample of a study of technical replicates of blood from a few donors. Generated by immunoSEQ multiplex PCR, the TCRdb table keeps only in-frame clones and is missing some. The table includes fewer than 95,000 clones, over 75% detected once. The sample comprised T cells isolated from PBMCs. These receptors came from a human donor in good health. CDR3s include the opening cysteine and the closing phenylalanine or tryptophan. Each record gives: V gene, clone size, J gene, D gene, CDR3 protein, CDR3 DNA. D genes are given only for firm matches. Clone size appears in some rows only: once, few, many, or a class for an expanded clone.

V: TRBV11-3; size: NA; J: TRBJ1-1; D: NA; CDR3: CASSLDRGGTEAFF; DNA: TGTGCCAGCAGCTTAGATCGAGGGGGAACTGAAGCTTTCTTT
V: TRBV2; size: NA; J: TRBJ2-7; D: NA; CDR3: CASTSVDYEQYF; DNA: TGTGCCAGCACTAGCGTGGACTACGAGCAGTACTTC
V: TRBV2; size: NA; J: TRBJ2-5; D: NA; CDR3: CASSEELEGETQYF; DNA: TGTGCCAGCAGTGAAGAGCTTGAGGGAGAGACCCAGTACTTC
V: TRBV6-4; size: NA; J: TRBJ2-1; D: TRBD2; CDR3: CASSVKLAGGTNEQFF; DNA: TGTGCCAGCAGTGTGAAACTAGCGGGAGGTACGAATGAGCAGTTCTTC
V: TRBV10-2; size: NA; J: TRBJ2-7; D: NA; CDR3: CASSGGGAYEQYF; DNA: TGCGCCAGCAGTGGAGGGGGGGCCTACGAGCAGTACTTC
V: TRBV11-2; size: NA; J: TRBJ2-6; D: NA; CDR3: CASSLGQVLRGANVLTF; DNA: TGTGCCAGCAGCTTAGGCCAGGTTCTCCGAGGGGCCAACGTCCTGACTTTC
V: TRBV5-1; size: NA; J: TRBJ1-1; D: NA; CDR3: CASIAGANTEAFF; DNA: TGCGCCAGCATCGCCGGAGCGAACACTGAAGCTTTCTTT
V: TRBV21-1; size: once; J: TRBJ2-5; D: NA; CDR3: CASSPHPRTGAQETQYF; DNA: TGTGCCAGCAGCCCTCACCCCCGGACAGGGGCCCAAGAGACCCAGTACTTC
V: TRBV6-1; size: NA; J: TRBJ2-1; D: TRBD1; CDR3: CASSTGDVLNEQFF; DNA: TGTGCCAGCAGTACAGGGGATGTACTGAATGAGCAGTTCTTC
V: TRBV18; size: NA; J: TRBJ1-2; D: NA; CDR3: CASSPTGKVDGYTF; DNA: TGTGCCAGCTCACCAACAGGGAAAGTGGATGGCTACACCTTC
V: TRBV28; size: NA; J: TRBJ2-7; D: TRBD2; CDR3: CASSDLAGSSYEQYF; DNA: TGTGCCAGCAGTGATCTAGCGGGGAGCTCCTACGAGCAGTACTTC